A single sample is the source of the 11 T cell receptor beta chains below, sequenced in a study of blood T cell repertoires in COVID-19 (dated by TCRdb to about 2020). The method behind the library was the immunoSEQ multiplex PCR assay. Not all clones reach the TCRdb copy of this immuneACCESS table, which keeps in-frame sequences only. Checked studies attribute under half of the gap to unresolved V genes and leave the rest unexplained. This sample is represented by 140,000 to 150,000 clones; 88% of them were singletons. Of the sample, roughly 10% is held by the ten largest clones. Specimen: peripheral blood. The source of these receptors is a man aged 60 to 75 with active or convalescent COVID-19.

The V gene is TRBV4-2, the J gene TRBJ1-5, with 7 bases matching TRBD1. Germline V gene data show CDR1 as LGHNA and CDR2 as YNFKEQ. CDR3 length: 14 residues. Trimming took 3 bases from V and 4 from J; bases not matched to a gene: 3. The CDR3 DNA reads as TGTGCCAGCAGCCAGGGACAGAGGAATCAGCCCCAGCATTTT. Its protein is CASSQGQRNQPQHF.

The rearrangement uses TRBV4-2 and TRBJ2-3; the match to TRBD1 covers 8 bases. CDR1 is LGHNA and CDR2 is YNFKEQ in the germline V gene. J was trimmed by 4 bases and V by 4 bases; bases with no gene match: 7. The CDR3 consists of 15 residues. The CDR3 is CASSPGQGGSDTQYF. CDR3 DNA: TGTGCCAGCAGCCCCGGACAGGGAGGTTCAGATACGCAGTATTTT.

This clone appeared a few times. The CDR3 DNA reads TGCGCCAGCAGCCAAGGTCACCTAAACTATGGCTACACCTTC. This translates into CASSQGHLNYGYTF. The chain has TRBV4-1 and TRBJ1-2; the D is unclear. This CDR3 region has 14 residues. The ends were cut back, 1 base at V and 2 bases at J, with 8 bases in the middle. Per germline, CDR1 MGHRA and CDR2 YSYEKL.

CDR3 nucleotide sequence: TGTGCCAGCAGCCAAGGAGGGCACTATGGCTACACCTTC. Protein: CASSQGGHYGYTF. The chain carries TRBV4-2 and TRBJ1-2; no reliable D call. The CDR3 has 13 amino acids. With 1 base removed from V and 3 bases from J, the gap between germline ends came to 6 bases. Germline assignment: CDR1 LGHNA and CDR2 YNFKEQ.

The chain employs TRBV7-9 and TRBJ2-1; TRBD1 aligns across 7 bases. Trimming took 6 bases from V and 2 from J; bases not matched to a gene: 4. The CDR3 consists of 14 residues. Germline CDR1 reads SEHNR; CDR2 reads FQNEAQ (reference sequence). The CDR3 sequence is CASRGTAAYNEQFF. DNA of the CDR3: TGTGCCAGCAGGGGGACAGCGGCCTACAATGAGCAGTTCTTC.

The gene calls are TRBV19 and TRBJ2-1, with D possibly matching TRBD2 (6 bases). V lost 6 bases to trimming and J lost 12 bases, with 27 bases between them. Germline CDR1 and CDR2: LNHDA and SQIVND (reference sequence). This CDR3 is built from 16 residues. The CDR3: CASSPGKVAAFPRQFF. The CDR3 nucleotides read TGTGCCAGTAGCCCTGGGAAAGTAGCGGCCTTTCCGCGGCAGTTCTTC.

The gene calls are TRBV18 and TRBJ1-2, with 7 nucleotides matching TRBD1. With 4 bases clipped from V and 2 bases from J, the junction kept 1 base outside the gene matches. The CDR3 is 13 residues long. The germline gives CDR1 KGHSH, CDR2 LQKENI. Here the CDR3 DNA reads TGTGCCAGCTCACTACAGGGGAACTATGGCTACACCTTC. Residues: CASSLQGNYGYTF. Full variable domain (remainder filled in from reference TRBV18 and TRBJ1-2): NAGVMQNPRHLVRRRGQEARLRCSPMKGHSHVYWYRQLPEEGLKFMVYLQKENIIDESGMPKERFSAEFPKEGPSILRIQQVVRGDSAAYFCASSLQGNYGYTFGSGTRLTVV.

V usage is TRBV5-4 and J usage is TRBJ2-3; 14 bases agree with TRBD2. V was clipped by 0 bases and J by 6 bases; unmatched bases: 3. The CDR3 is 16 residues long. The germline V gene has CDR1 SGHNT and CDR2 YYREEE (reference sequence). As DNA, the CDR3 is TGTGCCAGCAGCTTGGGGACTAGCGGGAGGATCGATACGCAGTATTTT. Amino acid sequence: CASSLGTSGRIDTQYF.

The CDR3 DNA reads TGCAGCGTTGCAGGGGTTACGGGCAATGAGCAGTTCTTC. Protein: CSVAGVTGNEQFF. The genes are TRBV29-1 and TRBJ2-1, with D perhaps TRBD1 (6 bases). Germline loops: CDR1 SQVTM, CDR2 ANQGSEA. V lost 4 bases and J 6 bases, leaving 13 bases between the germline ends. The CDR3 loop spans 13 amino acids.

The chain combines TRBV19 with TRBJ1-1; a weak D match, TRBD1 (5 bases). The germline V and J ends were trimmed by 7 bases and 6 bases, with 15 bases remaining between them. The CDR3 loop spans 13 amino acids. Germline V gives CDR1 LNHDA, CDR2 SQIVND (reference sequence). As DNA, the CDR3 is TGTGCCAGTATAAGGGCAGGGAGGTCTGAAGCTTTCTTT. Translating it yields CASIRAGRSEAFF.

V gene TRBV6-5 combines with J gene TRBJ2-3; D not certain. Germline CDR1 MNHEY, CDR2 SVGAGI. The CDR3 runs 14 residues. V was trimmed by 2 bases and J by 0 bases, leaving 6 bases between them. CDR3 sequence (DNA): TGTGCCAGCAGTTACCGCGGTAGCACAGATACGCAGTATTTT. It is translated as CASSYRGSTDTQYF.